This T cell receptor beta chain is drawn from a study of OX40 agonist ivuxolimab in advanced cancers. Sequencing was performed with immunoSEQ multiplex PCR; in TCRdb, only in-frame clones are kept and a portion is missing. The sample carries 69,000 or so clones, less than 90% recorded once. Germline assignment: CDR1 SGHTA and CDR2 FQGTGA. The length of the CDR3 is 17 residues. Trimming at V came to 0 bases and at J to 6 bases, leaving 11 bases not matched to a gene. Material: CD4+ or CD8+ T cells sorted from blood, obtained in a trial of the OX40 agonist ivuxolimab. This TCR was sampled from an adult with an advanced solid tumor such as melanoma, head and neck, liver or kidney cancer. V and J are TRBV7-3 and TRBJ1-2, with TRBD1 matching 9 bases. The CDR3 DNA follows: TGTGCCAGCAGCTTAACTGGACAGGGGTTGAGGGGTGATGGCTACACCTTC. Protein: CASSLTGQGLRGDGYTF.